This T cell receptor beta chain was recovered during a study of T cell clones after liver transplantation (dated by TCRdb to about 2019). Background on the whole study: The samples were obtained from ITN030ST, a randomized trial that attempted immunosuppression withdrawal within 2 years after liver transplantation. After a pre-transplant mixed lymphocyte reaction, TCRbeta sequencing was used to pinpoint donor-reactive T cell clones, which were subsequently tracked in post-transplant blood. Third party-reactive TCRbeta sequences from pre-transplant MLRs were also identified as an antigen-independent comparator for donor-reactive sequences. Three of the eight recipients were HCV-positive; the others were transplanted for non-autoimmune, non-viral indications. No induction therapy was given to the subjects, and standard immunosuppression was administered until randomization at 12-24 months post-transplant. To count as tolerant, a recipient had to stay completely off immunosuppression for at least one year without liver enzymes climbing beyond twice the upper limit of normal. Blood samples were collected pre-transplant, pre-randomization before withdrawal, and post-randomization after either complete withdrawal or failed withdrawal. Of the 8 liver transplant recipients making up the studied cohort, 3 were classified as tolerant and 5 as non-tolerant.

Using immunoSEQ, frozen genomic DNA was subjected to high-throughput TCRbeta CDR3 sequencing, a process that included PCR amplification, mapping, bias correction and internal controls. Per the authors' processing: Productive rearrangements were kept, and unique TCRbeta sequences were defined by CDR3 nucleotide sequence plus V and J gene. A sequence counted as donor-reactive only if the sequence showed at least 5-fold expansion in CFSE-low cells compared with unstimulated pre-transplant cells and had a frequency of at least 0.01%. Per-subject minimum frequency thresholds, based on the lowest-template unstimulated sample, ensured at least 90% detection power. Jensen-Shannon divergence between the top 1000 TCRbeta sequences after and before transplant was used to measure repertoire turnover. Changes in detection of donor-reactive sequences were tested with two-sided Fisher's exact tests. TCRdb took this table from immuneACCESS and kept in-frame rearrangements with V and J called. Such tables lack part of the clones; where checked against another copy, unresolved V genes explain under half of the gap, and the rest is unexplained. V, J and clone size are those of that table, while D and trimming were read from the DNA. Recorded for this sample are tens of thousands of clones; 80% to 95% of them occurred a single time. Approximately 1% of the sample comes from the top ten.

Thawed unstimulated PBMCs were stained for CD3, CD4 and CD8 and FACS-sorted into CD3+CD4+ and CD3+CD8+ populations. Each of the 8 studied subjects was randomized to immunosuppression withdrawal. The Qiagen DNeasy Blood and Tissue Kit was used for isolation of genomic DNA. CDR1 is given as SGHVS and CDR2 as FNYEAQ, both from the germline V gene. Relative to germline, V is missing 4 bases and J is missing 1 base, with 8 bases of the junction outside any gene match. The cysteine opens and the phenylalanine closes a CDR3 of 16 amino acids. Only CDR3 DNA is held: 48 bases, read in frame from base 1. Paper-wide results and their limitations: Without allograft tissue specimens, donor-reactive T cells may have migrated into the graft rather than being deleted. Conclusions were preliminary, limited by small, heterogeneous patient numbers and non-standardized post-transplant time points. The decline in donor-reactive sequences exceeded the decline in third party-reactive sequences, suggesting partial antigen-specific deletion that was unrelated to withdrawal success. When repertoire turnover was taken into account, detection of donor-reactive sequences was significantly reduced in 7 of 8 subjects for CD4 and in 8 of 8 subjects for CD8. Low numbers of available donor cells limited the measurable donor-reactive repertoire in a couple of subjects. In most of the 8 subjects, regardless of tolerance or HCV status, circulating donor-reactive CD4 TCRbeta sequences dropped significantly post-transplant.

Turning to this clone: This clone's antigen is unknown. Base quality data are lacking; no much larger clone is found one base away.

This receptor was identified in a human patient who received a liver transplant. Some T cells seen after a transplant may have their origin in the graft donor. The specimen comprised CD4+ T cells from blood, sampled around 27 months after liver transplant. This sequence uses TRBV7-6 and TRBJ2-7; 9 junctional bases match TRBD2. The CDR3 sequence is CASSSASGIVSYEQYF. The sequence in DNA is TGTGCCAGCAGCTCTGCTAGCGGGATAGTGTCCTACGAGCAGTACTTC.